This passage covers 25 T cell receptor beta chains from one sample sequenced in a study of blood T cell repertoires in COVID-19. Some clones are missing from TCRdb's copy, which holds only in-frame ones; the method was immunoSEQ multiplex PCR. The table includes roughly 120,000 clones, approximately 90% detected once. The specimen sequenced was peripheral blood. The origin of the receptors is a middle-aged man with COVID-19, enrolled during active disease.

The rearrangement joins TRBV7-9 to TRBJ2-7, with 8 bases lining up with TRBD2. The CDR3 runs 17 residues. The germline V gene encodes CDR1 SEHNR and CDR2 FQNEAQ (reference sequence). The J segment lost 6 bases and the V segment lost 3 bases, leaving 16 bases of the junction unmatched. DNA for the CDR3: TGTGCCAGCAGCTTGCTGCCGCCGGGACTAGAAGGCGGCGAGCAGTACGTC. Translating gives CASSLLPPGLEGGEQYV.

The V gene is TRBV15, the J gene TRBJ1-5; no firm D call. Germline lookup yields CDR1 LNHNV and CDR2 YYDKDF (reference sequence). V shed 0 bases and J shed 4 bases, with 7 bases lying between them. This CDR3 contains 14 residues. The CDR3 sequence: CATSRDYSNQPQHF. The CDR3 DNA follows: TGTGCCACCAGCAGAGATTACAGTAATCAGCCCCAGCATTTT.

CDR3: CASSLRTSGMNEQFF. Here the CDR3 DNA reads TGCGCCAGCAGTCTGAGGACTAGCGGGATGAATGAGCAGTTCTTC. V usage is TRBV5-1 and J usage is TRBJ2-1, with 12 bases fitting TRBD2. CDR3 length: 15 residues. The germline CDR1 and CDR2 sequences are SGHRS and YFSETQ. J was trimmed by 7 bases and V by 5 bases; bases with no gene match: 7.

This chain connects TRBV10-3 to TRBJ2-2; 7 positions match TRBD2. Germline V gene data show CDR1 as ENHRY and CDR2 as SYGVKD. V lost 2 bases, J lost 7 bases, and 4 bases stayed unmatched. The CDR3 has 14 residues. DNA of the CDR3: TGTGCCATCAGTGAGGCGCGGGAGCACGGGGAGCTGTTTTTT. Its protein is CAISEAREHGELFF.

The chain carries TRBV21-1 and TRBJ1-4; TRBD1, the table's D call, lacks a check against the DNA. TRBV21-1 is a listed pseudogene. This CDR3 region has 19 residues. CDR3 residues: CASMEWEGGPQGTNEKLFF. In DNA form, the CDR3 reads TGTGCCAGCATGGAGTGGGAAGGGGGACCTCAGGGAACTAATGAAAAACTGTTTTTT.

The CDR3 spells CASSFGKRGRENEQFF. The CDR3 nucleotides read TGTGCCAGCAGCTTCGGGAAGAGGGGGCGTGAGAATGAGCAGTTCTTC. V and J are TRBV5-4 and TRBJ2-1; 7 bases fit TRBD1. With 2 bases clipped from V and 7 bases from J, the junction kept 12 bases outside the gene matches. CDR1 and CDR2 (germline): SGHNT, YYREEE (reference sequence). The CDR3 runs to 16 residues.

CDR3 in DNA: TGTGCCAGCAGTCCGCCCCGGGCTAGCGGAGTCACCGGGGAGCTGTTTTTT. This gives the protein CASSPPRASGVTGELFF. This chain links TRBV27 with TRBJ2-2, with TRBD2 matching over 7 bases. The CDR3 consists of 17 residues. Germline CDR1 is MNHEY and CDR2 is SMNVEV (reference sequence). V lost 5 bases and J lost 4; bases outside the gene matches: 13.

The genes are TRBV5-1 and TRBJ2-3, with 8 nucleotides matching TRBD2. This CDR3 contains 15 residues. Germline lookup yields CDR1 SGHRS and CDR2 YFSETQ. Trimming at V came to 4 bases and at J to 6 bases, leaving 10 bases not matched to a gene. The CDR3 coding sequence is TGCGCCAGCAGCCTGGATGGGACTAGAGGTGATACGCAGTATTTT. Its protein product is CASSLDGTRGDTQYF.

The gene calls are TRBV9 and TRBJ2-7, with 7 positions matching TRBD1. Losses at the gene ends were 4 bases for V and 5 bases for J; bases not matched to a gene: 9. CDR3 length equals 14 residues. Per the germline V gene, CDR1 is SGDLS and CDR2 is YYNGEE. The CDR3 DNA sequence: TGTGCCAGCAGCCCCACAGGGGACCCCAACGAGCAGTACTTC. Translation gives CASSPTGDPNEQYF.

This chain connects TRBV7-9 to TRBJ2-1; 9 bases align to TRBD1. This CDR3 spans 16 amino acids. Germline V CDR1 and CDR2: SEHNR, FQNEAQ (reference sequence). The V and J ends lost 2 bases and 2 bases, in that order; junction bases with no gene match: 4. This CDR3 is CASSLWTGATYNEQFF. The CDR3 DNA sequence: TGTGCCAGCAGCTTATGGACAGGGGCCACCTACAATGAGCAGTTCTTC. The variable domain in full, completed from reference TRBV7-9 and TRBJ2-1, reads DTGVSQNPRHKITKRGQNVTFRCDPISEHNRLYWYRQTLGQGPEFLTYFQNEAQLEKSRLLSDRFSAERPKGSFSTLEIQRTEQGDSAMYLCASSLWTGATYNEQFFGPGTRLTVL.

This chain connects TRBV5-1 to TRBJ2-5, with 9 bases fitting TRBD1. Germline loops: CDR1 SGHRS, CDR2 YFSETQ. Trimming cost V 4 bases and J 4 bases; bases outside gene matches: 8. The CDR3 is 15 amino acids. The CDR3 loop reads CASSVTGTGTETQYF. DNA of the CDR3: TGCGCCAGCAGCGTAACCGGGACAGGGACAGAGACCCAGTACTTC.

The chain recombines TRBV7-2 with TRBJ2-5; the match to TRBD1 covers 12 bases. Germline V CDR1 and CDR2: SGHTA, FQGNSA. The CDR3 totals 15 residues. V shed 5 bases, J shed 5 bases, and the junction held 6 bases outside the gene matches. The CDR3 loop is CASSRDRGPVETQYF. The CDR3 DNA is TGTGCCAGCAGCCGGGACAGGGGGCCGGTGGAGACCCAGTACTTC.

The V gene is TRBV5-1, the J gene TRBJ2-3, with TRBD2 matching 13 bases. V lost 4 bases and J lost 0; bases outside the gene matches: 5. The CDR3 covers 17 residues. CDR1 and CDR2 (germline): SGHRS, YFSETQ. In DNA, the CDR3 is TGCGCCAGCAGCCCGGGACTAGCGGGGACTAGCACAGATACGCAGTATTTT. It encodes CASSPGLAGTSTDTQYF.

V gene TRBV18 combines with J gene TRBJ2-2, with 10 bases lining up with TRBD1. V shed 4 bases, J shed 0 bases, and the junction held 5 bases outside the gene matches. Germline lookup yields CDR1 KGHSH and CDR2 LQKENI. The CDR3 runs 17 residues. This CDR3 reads CASSLSGQGANTGELFF. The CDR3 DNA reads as TGTGCCAGCTCACTAAGTGGACAGGGGGCGAACACCGGGGAGCTGTTTTTT.

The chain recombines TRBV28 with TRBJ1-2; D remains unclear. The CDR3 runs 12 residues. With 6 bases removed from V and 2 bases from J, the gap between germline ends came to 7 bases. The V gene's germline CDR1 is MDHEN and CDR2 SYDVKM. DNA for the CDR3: TGTGCCAGCAGCTTCAGGAACTATGGCTACACCTTC. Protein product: CASSFRNYGYTF.

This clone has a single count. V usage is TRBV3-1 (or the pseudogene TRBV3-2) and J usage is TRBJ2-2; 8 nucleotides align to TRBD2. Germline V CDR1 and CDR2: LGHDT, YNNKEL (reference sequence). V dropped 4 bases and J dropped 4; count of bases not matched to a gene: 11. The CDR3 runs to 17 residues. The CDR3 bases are TGTGCCAGCAGCCTCCCCAATCTAGCGGGCCGCACCGGGGAGCTGTTTTTT. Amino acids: CASSLPNLAGRTGELFF.

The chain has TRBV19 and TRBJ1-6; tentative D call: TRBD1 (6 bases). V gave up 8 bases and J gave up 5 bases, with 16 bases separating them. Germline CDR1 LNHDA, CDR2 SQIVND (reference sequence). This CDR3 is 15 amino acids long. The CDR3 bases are TGTGCCAGTTCCCGAACAGGGCAGGATAATTCACCCCTCCACTTT. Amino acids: CASSRTGQDNSPLHF.

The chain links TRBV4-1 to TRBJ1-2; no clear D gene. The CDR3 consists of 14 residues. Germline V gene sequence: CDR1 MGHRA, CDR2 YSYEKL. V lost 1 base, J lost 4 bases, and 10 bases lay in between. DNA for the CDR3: TGCGCCAGCAGCCAAGGCGTCAGCGGCTATGGCTACACCTTC. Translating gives CASSQGVSGYGYTF.

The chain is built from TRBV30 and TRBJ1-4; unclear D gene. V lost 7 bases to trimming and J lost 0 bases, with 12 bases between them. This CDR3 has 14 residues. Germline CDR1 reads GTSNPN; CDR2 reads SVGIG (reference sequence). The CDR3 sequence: CASLDTATNEKLFF. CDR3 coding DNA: TGTGCCTCGTTAGACACTGCAACTAATGAAAAACTGTTTTTT. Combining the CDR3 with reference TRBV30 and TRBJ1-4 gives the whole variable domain SQTIHQWPATLVQPVGSPLSLECTVEGTSNPNLYWYRQAAGRGLQLLFYSVGIGQISSEVPQNLSASRPQDRQFILSSKKLLLSDSGFYLCASLDTATNEKLFFGSGTQLSVL.

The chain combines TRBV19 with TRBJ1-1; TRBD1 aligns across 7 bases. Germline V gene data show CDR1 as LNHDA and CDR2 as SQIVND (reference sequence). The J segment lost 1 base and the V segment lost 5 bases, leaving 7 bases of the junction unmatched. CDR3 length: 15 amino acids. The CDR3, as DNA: TGTGCCAGTAGTTCTGACAGGGTGGGGAACACTGAAGCTTTCTTT. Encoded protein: CASSSDRVGNTEAFF.

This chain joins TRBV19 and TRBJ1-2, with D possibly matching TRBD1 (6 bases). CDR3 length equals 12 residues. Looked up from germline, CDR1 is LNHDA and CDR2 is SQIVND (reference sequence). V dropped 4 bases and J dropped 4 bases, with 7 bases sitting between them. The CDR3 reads CASSTDSYGYTF. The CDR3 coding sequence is TGTGCCAGTAGTACGGACAGCTATGGCTACACCTTC.

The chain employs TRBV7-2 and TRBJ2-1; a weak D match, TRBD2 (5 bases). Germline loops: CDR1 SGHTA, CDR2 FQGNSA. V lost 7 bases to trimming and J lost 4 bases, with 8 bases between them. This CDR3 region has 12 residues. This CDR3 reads CASTPGYNEQFF. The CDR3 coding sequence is TGTGCCAGCACCCCGGGGTACAATGAGCAGTTCTTC. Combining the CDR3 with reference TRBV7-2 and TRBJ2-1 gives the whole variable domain GAGVSQSPSNKVTEKGKDVELRCDPISGHTALYWYRQSLGQGLEFLIYFQGNSAPDKSGLPSDRFSAERTGGSVSTLTIQRTQQEDSAVYLCASTPGYNEQFFGPGTRLTVL.

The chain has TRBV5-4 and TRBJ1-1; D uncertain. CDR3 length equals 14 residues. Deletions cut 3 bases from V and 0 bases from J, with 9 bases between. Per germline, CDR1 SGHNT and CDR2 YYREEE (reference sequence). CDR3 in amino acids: CASSSLYLNTEAFF. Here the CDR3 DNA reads TGTGCCAGCAGCTCGCTCTACTTGAACACTGAAGCTTTCTTT.

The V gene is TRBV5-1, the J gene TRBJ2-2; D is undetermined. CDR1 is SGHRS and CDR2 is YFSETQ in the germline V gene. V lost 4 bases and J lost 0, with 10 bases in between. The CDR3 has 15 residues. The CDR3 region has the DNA TGCGCCAGCAGCCCGACATCCTCGAACACCGGGGAGCTGTTTTTT. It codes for CASSPTSSNTGELFF.

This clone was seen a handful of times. Here the CDR3 DNA reads TGTGCCAGCAGCTTAAGGGACAGGGATACGCAGTATTTT. This gives the protein CASSLRDRDTQYF. The gene calls are TRBV7-3 and TRBJ2-3; 8 nucleotides align to TRBD1. CDR1 is SGHTA, CDR2 FQGTGA, per germline. The CDR3 is 13 amino acids. V lost 1 base and J lost 6; bases outside the gene matches: 0.